This passage covers 30 T cell receptor beta chains from one sample sequenced in a study of blood T cell repertoires in COVID-19. TCRdb's table, derived via immunoSEQ multiplex PCR, lists solely in-frame clones and lacks some. The sample has 150,000 or so clones; roughly 80% are singletons. The sequenced sample was peripheral blood. Receptors were obtained from a woman aged 60 to 75 with acute or convalescent COVID-19.

The chain uses TRBV30 and TRBJ1-4; TRBD1 matches 8 bases. The germline V gene encodes CDR1 GTSNPN and CDR2 SVGIG (reference sequence). The ends lost 7 bases at V and 8 bases at J; junction bases unmatched: 12. CDR3 length: 14 amino acids. The CDR3 spells CALTPRGLSEKLFF. The CDR3 nucleotides read TGTGCCTTGACACCCAGGGGGCTTTCGGAAAAACTGTTTTTT.

The chain links TRBV7-2 to TRBJ2-4; maybe TRBD1 (5 bases). This CDR3 has 14 amino acids. Germline-derived CDR1 and CDR2 are SGHTA and FQGNSA. Deletions cut 0 bases from V and 5 bases from J, with 8 bases between. The CDR3 spells CASSLAGAQNIQYF. The CDR3 bases are TGTGCCAGCAGCTTAGCAGGGGCCCAAAACATTCAGTACTTC.

V is TRBV5-5 and J is TRBJ1-1; D ambiguous. V was pared by 0 bases and J by 0 bases, with 12 bases between. This CDR3 has 16 residues. The germline gives CDR1 SGHKS, CDR2 YYEKEE (reference sequence). CDR3 amino acids: CASSLAGVRVNTEAFF. CDR3 sequence (DNA): TGTGCCAGCAGCTTGGCTGGGGTGCGGGTGAACACTGAAGCTTTCTTT.

CDR3 nucleotides: TGTGCCAGCAGCTTGGCAGGGGGAATCACTGAAGCTTTCTTT. It codes for CASSLAGGITEAFF. This chain joins TRBV7-9 and TRBJ1-1, with TRBD1 identical over 7 bases. There are 14 residues in the CDR3. The V segment lost 3 bases and the J segment 4 bases; nucleotides outside the gene matches: 5. From germline, CDR1 is SEHNR and CDR2 FQNEAQ (reference sequence). The variable domain in full, completed from reference TRBV7-9 and TRBJ1-1, reads DTGVSQNPRHKITKRGQNVTFRCDPISEHNRLYWYRQTLGQGPEFLTYFQNEAQLEKSRLLSDRFSAERPKGSFSTLEIQRTEQGDSAMYLCASSLAGGITEAFFGQGTRLTVV.

This chain uses TRBV10-2 with TRBJ1-2; no firm D call. Looked up from germline, CDR1 is WSHSY and CDR2 is SAAADI. The CDR3 loop spans 13 amino acids. With 4 bases removed from V and 2 bases from J, the gap between germline ends came to 8 bases. CDR3 nucleotides: TGCGCCAGCAGTGCTTGGCCGAACTATGGCTACACCTTC. Translated: CASSAWPNYGYTF.

The CDR3 sequence: CASSFMGGQVNEKLFF. The CDR3 DNA is TGTGCCAGCAGCTTCATGGGCGGACAGGTTAATGAAAAACTGTTTTTT. The chain uses TRBV7-2 and TRBJ1-4, with 7 bases fitting TRBD1. The germline V gene encodes CDR1 SGHTA and CDR2 FQGNSA. The CDR3 has 16 amino acids. With 3 bases clipped from V and 4 bases from J, the junction kept 8 bases outside the gene matches.

This chain joins TRBV7-9 and TRBJ1-6, with D possibly being TRBD1 (5 bases). The V gene's germline CDR1 is SEHNR and CDR2 FQNEAQ (reference sequence). There are 15 residues in the CDR3. The V gene lost 5 bases and the J gene lost 7 bases, with 15 bases spanning the gap. The DNA for the CDR3 is TGTGCCAGCAGCCTTACAGGCGCTGGGAATTCACCCCTCCACTTT. The encoded protein is CASSLTGAGNSPLHF.

The chain carries TRBV6-5 and TRBJ1-3, with unresolved D. V was cut by 0 bases and J by 0 bases, with 6 bases left in between. The V gene's germline CDR1 is MNHEY and CDR2 SVGAGI. CDR3 length: 15 residues. The CDR3 region is CASSYSDTSGNTIYF. Written as DNA, the CDR3 is TGTGCCAGCAGTTACTCAGACACCTCTGGAAACACCATATATTTT.

This rearrangement joins TRBV9 to TRBJ2-5, with D unresolved. CDR1 SGDLS and CDR2 YYNGEE come from the germline V gene. Trimming stripped 6 bases from V and 4 bases from J, with 13 bases between. CDR3 length: 13 amino acids. For the CDR3, the DNA is TGTGCCAGCACCTCACCGTCAGGAGAGACCCAGTACTTC. The encoded protein is CASTSPSGETQYF.

Here the CDR3 DNA reads TGTGCCAGCAGACCGCGCGGGACTCCCCAAGGTACGCAGTATTTT. It specifies CASRPRGTPQGTQYF. The V and J genes are TRBV3-1 (or the pseudogene TRBV3-2) and TRBJ2-3, with a possible D match to TRBD2 (6 bases). The germline V and J ends were trimmed by 6 bases and 8 bases, with 21 bases remaining between them. Germline-derived CDR1 and CDR2 are LGHDT and YNNKEL (reference sequence). CDR3 size: 15 residues.

The chain employs TRBV3-1 (or the pseudogene TRBV3-2) and TRBJ1-5; tentative D call: TRBD1 (5 bases). In germline, CDR1 is LGHDT, CDR2 YNNKEL (reference sequence). CDR3 length equals 15 residues. V lost 1 base and J lost 7, with 14 bases in between. CDR3 DNA: TGTGCCAGCAGCCAAGCCTTGGGGGGGACGCAGCCCCAGCATTTT. Translating gives CASSQALGGTQPQHF.

V usage is TRBV25-1 and J usage is TRBJ2-4; possible D gene TRBD1, 5 bases. Trimming left V 3 bases short and J 8 bases short, with 17 bases between. The CDR3 runs 15 residues. Germline V gene lookup returns CDR1 MGHDK and CDR2 SYGVNS. The CDR3 DNA reads TGTGCCAGCAGTGATCCCCGGCAGGGTGGTGACATTCAGTACTTC. Protein product: CASSDPRQGGDIQYF.

The gene calls are TRBV2 and TRBJ2-4; TRBD2 aligns across 11 bases. The J segment lost 5 bases and the V segment lost 6 bases, leaving 6 bases of the junction unmatched. CDR3 length: 15 residues. Germline CDR1 reads SNHLY; CDR2 reads FYNNEI. DNA of the CDR3: TGTGCCAGCAGAGTTGGGACTAGCGGACAAAACATTCAGTACTTC. Protein sequence: CASRVGTSGQNIQYF.

J is TRBJ1-1 and V is TRBV28, with TRBD1 matching over 8 bases. The germline V gene encodes CDR1 MDHEN and CDR2 SYDVKM. The junction had 20 bases not matched to a gene; V was cut back by 5 bases and J by 0 bases. The CDR3 extends over 20 amino acids. The CDR3 spells CASSQTLFRGGQGMNTEAFF. The CDR3 coding sequence is TGTGCCAGCAGTCAAACGCTCTTTCGGGGAGGACAGGGAATGAACACTGAAGCTTTCTTT.

V usage is TRBV4-3 and J usage is TRBJ2-7; 8 bases line up with TRBD2. Trimming cost V 1 base and J 1 base; bases outside gene matches: 9. This CDR3 has 17 residues. Germline CDR1 is LGHNA and CDR2 is YSLEER. Written as DNA, the CDR3 is TGCGCCAGCAGCCAAGTGTGGTCTACTAGCGGATCCTACGAGCAGTACTTC. Its translation is CASSQVWSTSGSYEQYF.

This clone has a handful of counts. The chain employs TRBV5-4 and TRBJ1-2; D not resolved. The CDR3 is made up of 12 amino acids. Trimming removed 7 bases at V and 2 bases at J, with 9 bases between. The germline gives CDR1 SGHNT, CDR2 YYREEE (reference sequence). The CDR3 region has the DNA TGTGCCAGCGGGAGTTTGAACTATGGCTACACCTTC. The encoded protein is CASGSLNYGYTF.

J is TRBJ2-3 and V is TRBV5-1, with D tentatively TRBD2 (6 bases). Germline CDR1 reads SGHRS; CDR2 reads YFSETQ. The CDR3 loop spans 12 amino acids. V was cut by 4 bases and J by 3 bases, with 6 bases left in between. CDR3 DNA: TGCGCCAGCAGCGGGGGGACAGATACGCAGTATTTT. Translation: CASSGGTDTQYF.

The chain employs TRBV9 and TRBJ2-1, with TRBD2 matching 7 bases. The CDR3 consists of 15 residues. V shed 6 bases and J 5 bases; nucleotides not matched to a gene: 11. Germline V CDR1 and CDR2: SGDLS, YYNGEE. The CDR3 is CASTPPGTKDNEQFF. The CDR3 nucleotides are TGTGCCAGCACCCCCCCCGGGACTAAAGACAATGAGCAGTTCTTC.

The chain couples TRBV5-5 to TRBJ1-2; 9 bases agree with TRBD1. The germline gives CDR1 SGHKS, CDR2 YYEKEE (reference sequence). V lost 0 bases and J lost 2; bases outside the gene matches: 5. This CDR3 region has 16 residues. The DNA for the CDR3 is TGTGCCAGCAGCTTGGGTGGGACAGGGAGGAACTATGGCTACACCTTC. This translates into CASSLGGTGRNYGYTF.

CDR3 sequence reads: CASKSGLIIPLAKNIQYF. The CDR3 DNA sequence: TGTGCCAGCAAGTCGGGACTAATCATACCACTAGCCAAAAACATTCAGTACTTC. The chain has TRBV2 and TRBJ2-4; TRBD2 matches 7 bases. Per germline, CDR1 SNHLY and CDR2 FYNNEI. Trimming cost V 7 bases and J 0 bases; bases outside gene matches: 15. CDR3 length: 18 amino acids.

The V gene is TRBV4-1, the J gene TRBJ1-2; weak D call: TRBD1 (5 bases). Trimming left V 3 bases short and J 6 bases short, with 14 bases between. The CDR3 is 14 amino acids. Per germline, CDR1 MGHRA and CDR2 YSYEKL. CDR3 DNA: TGCGCCAGCAGCCAGGGTATAAGGGGCGATGGCTACACCTTC. Protein sequence: CASSQGIRGDGYTF.

This sequence joins TRBV28 and TRBJ2-5, with TRBD1 identical over 10 bases. This CDR3 is built from 16 residues. Germline values: CDR1 MDHEN, CDR2 SYDVKM. V gave up 5 bases and J gave up 2 bases; unmatched junction bases: 8. In DNA form, the CDR3 reads TGTGCCAGCAGTCTACGACAGGGGGCGTATCAAGAGACCCAGTACTTC. Translation gives CASSLRQGAYQETQYF.

The chain combines TRBV28 with TRBJ1-1, with 8 positions matching TRBD1. This CDR3 comprises 14 residues. Germline-derived CDR1 and CDR2 are MDHEN and SYDVKM. J lost 9 bases, V lost 2 bases, and 8 bases had no gene match. The CDR3 region has the DNA TGTGCCAGCAGTTTACAGGGGGCCTTAAATAAAGCTTTCTTT. Amino acid sequence: CASSLQGALNKAFF.

The V call is TRBV5-8, the J call TRBJ2-7; 11 nucleotides line up with TRBD1. The CDR3 has 15 amino acids. J lost 3 bases, V lost 2 bases, and 4 bases had no gene match. Looked up from germline, CDR1 is SGHTS and CDR2 is YDEGEE. CDR3 coding DNA: TGTGCCAGCAGCTTCTGGACAGGGGGCGTCTACGAGCAGTACTTC. This translates into CASSFWTGGVYEQYF.

This chain uses TRBV5-4 with TRBJ2-1; 7 bases line up with TRBD2. This CDR3 has 17 amino acids. V dropped 0 bases and J dropped 1; count of bases not matched to a gene: 7. CDR1 is SGHNT and CDR2 is YYREEE in the germline V gene (reference sequence). The CDR3 loop is CASSLEGGGRSYNEQFF. The CDR3, as DNA: TGTGCCAGCAGCTTGGAGGGTGGCGGGAGATCCTACAATGAGCAGTTCTTC. The complete variable domain, with remaining parts taken from reference TRBV5-4 and TRBJ2-1, reads ETGVTQSPTHLIKTRGQQVTLRCSSQSGHNTVSWYQQALGQGPQFIFQYYREEENGRGNFPPRFSGLQFPNYSSELNVNALELDDSALYLCASSLEGGGRSYNEQFFGPGTRLTVL.

V and J are TRBV5-8 and TRBJ2-7; 7 nucleotides match TRBD1. Losses at the gene ends were 6 bases for V and 0 bases for J; bases not matched to a gene: 6. The CDR3 length is 14 residues. Germline values: CDR1 SGHTS, CDR2 YDEGEE. The CDR3 loop reads CASTTGLNSYEQYF. In nucleotides, the CDR3 is TGTGCCAGCACGACAGGGCTAAACTCCTACGAGCAGTACTTC.

The V call is TRBV7-3, the J call TRBJ2-7; possible D gene TRBD2, 5 bases. CDR1 is SGHTA and CDR2 is FQGTGA in the germline V gene. V lost 5 bases and J 0 bases, leaving 11 bases between the germline ends. This CDR3 has 14 amino acids. The CDR3 here is CASSDLGSSYEQYF. In nucleotides, the CDR3 is TGTGCCAGCAGCGACCTTGGGAGCTCCTACGAGCAGTACTTC.

The genes are TRBV27 and TRBJ2-1, with a possible D match to TRBD2 (7 bases). The V gene's germline CDR1 is MNHEY and CDR2 SMNVEV (reference sequence). The CDR3 is made up of 14 amino acids. Deletions cut 6 bases from V and 3 bases from J, with 12 bases between. Here the CDR3 DNA reads TGTGCCAGCAGCAGCGGGACACACTACAATGAGCAGTTCTTC. This gives the protein CASSSGTHYNEQFF.

This sequence joins TRBV28 and TRBJ2-5; the match to TRBD2 covers 12 bases. The germline CDR1 and CDR2 sequences are MDHEN and SYDVKM. The length of the CDR3 is 19 residues. The junction had 12 bases not matched to a gene; V was cut back by 4 bases and J by 0 bases. The CDR3 DNA follows: TGTGCCAGCAGTTCGATAAGGACTAGCGGGATCGGTTACCAAGAGACCCAGTACTTC. This codes for CASSSIRTSGIGYQETQYF.

The chain carries TRBV3-1 (or the pseudogene TRBV3-2) and TRBJ1-2; D not resolved. The ends were cut back, 3 bases at V and 8 bases at J, with 10 bases in the middle. The CDR3 extends over 12 amino acids. Looked up from germline, CDR1 is LGHDT and CDR2 is YNNKEL (reference sequence). CDR3 DNA: TGTGCCAGCAGCCAGGTGGGCCGCGGCTACACCTTC. Its translation is CASSQVGRGYTF.